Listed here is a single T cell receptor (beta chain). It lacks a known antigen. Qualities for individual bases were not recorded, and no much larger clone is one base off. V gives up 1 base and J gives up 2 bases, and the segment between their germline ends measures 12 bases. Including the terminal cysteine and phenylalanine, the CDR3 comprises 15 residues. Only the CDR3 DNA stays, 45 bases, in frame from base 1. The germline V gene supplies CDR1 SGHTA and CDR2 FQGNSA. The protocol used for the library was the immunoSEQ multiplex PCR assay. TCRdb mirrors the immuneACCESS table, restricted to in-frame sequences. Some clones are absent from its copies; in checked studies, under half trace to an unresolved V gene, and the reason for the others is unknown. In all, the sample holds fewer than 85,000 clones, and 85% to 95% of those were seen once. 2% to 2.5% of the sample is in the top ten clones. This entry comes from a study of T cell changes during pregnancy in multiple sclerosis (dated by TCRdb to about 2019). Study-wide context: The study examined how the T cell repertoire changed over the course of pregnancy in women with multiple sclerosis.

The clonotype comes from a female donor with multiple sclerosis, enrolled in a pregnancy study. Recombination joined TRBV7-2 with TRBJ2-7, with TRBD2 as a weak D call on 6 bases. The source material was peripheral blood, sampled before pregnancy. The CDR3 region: CASSLGASAPYEQYF. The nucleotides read TGTGCCAGCAGCTTAGGGGCTAGCGCACCCTACGAGCAGTACTTC.